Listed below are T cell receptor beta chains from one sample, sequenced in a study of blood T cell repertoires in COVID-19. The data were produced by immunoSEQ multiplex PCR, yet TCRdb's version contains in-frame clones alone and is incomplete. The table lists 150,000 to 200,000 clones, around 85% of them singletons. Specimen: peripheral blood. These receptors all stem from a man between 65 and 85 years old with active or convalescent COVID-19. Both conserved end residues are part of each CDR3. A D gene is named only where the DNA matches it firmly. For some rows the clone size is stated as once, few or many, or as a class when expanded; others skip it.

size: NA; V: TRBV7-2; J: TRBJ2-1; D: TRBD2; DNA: TGTGCCAGCAGCCCCAAACTAGCGGGGGGAATCTACAATGAGCAGTTCTTC; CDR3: CASSPKLAGGIYNEQFF
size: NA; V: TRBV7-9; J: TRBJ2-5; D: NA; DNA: TGTGCCAGCAGCTCGTGGACAGACCAAGAGACCCAGTACTTC; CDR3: CASSSWTDQETQYF
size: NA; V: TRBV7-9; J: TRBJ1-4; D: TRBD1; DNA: TGTGCCAGCAGCTCAACAGGGGTTTTGGAAAAACTGTTTTTT; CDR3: CASSSTGVLEKLFF
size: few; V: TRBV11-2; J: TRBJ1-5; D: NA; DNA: TGTGCCAGCAGCACTTGGAATCAGCCCCAGCATTTT; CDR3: CASSTWNQPQHF
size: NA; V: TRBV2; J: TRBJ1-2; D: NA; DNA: TGTGCCAGCAGTGAAGCGGCAGGAGGTTATGGCTACACCTTC; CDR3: CASSEAAGGYGYTF
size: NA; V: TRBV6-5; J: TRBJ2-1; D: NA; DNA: TGTGCCAGCAGAGGGGCCCCTTCCTACAATGAGCAGTTCTTC; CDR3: CASRGAPSYNEQFF
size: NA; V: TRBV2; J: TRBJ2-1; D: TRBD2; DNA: TGTGCCAGCAGTCTCCTACTAGCGGAGGCCTACAATGAGCAGTTCTTC; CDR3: CASSLLLAEAYNEQFF
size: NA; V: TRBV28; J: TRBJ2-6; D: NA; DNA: TGTGCCAGCAGCACAAGCTCTGGGGCCAACGTCCTGACTTTC; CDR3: CASSTSSGANVLTF
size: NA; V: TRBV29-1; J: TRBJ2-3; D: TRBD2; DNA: TGCAGCGTCGAAGGACTAGCGGGAGGATATAGCACAGATACGCAGTATTTT; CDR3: CSVEGLAGGYSTDTQYF
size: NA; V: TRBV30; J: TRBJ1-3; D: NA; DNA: TGTGCCTGGGCTTCTGGAAACACCATATATTTT; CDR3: CAWASGNTIYF
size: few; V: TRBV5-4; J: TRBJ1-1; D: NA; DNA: TGTGCCAGCACCTCACAGTTAATGAACACTGAAGCTTTCTTT; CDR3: CASTSQLMNTEAFF
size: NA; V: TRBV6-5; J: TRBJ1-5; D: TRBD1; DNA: TGTGCCAGCAGTACGACAGGGGGAAGGAATCAGCCCCAGCATTTT; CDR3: CASSTTGGRNQPQHF
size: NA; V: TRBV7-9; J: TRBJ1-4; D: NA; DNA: TGTGCCAGCGGCGGCAGCCTTAATGAAAAACTGTTTTTT; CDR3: CASGGSLNEKLFF
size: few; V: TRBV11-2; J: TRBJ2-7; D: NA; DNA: TGTGCCGCGCCGGGACAACACTACGAGCAGTACTTC; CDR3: CAAPGQHYEQYF
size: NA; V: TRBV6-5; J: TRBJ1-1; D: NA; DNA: TGTGCCAGCAACCGGGACACCTTTGGCACTGAAGCTTTCTTT; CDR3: CASNRDTFGTEAFF
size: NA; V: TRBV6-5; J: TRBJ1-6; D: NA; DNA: TGTGCCAGCAGTACCCGAACAGGTGGGGTAGCCCCCCTCCACTTT; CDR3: CASSTRTGGVAPLHF